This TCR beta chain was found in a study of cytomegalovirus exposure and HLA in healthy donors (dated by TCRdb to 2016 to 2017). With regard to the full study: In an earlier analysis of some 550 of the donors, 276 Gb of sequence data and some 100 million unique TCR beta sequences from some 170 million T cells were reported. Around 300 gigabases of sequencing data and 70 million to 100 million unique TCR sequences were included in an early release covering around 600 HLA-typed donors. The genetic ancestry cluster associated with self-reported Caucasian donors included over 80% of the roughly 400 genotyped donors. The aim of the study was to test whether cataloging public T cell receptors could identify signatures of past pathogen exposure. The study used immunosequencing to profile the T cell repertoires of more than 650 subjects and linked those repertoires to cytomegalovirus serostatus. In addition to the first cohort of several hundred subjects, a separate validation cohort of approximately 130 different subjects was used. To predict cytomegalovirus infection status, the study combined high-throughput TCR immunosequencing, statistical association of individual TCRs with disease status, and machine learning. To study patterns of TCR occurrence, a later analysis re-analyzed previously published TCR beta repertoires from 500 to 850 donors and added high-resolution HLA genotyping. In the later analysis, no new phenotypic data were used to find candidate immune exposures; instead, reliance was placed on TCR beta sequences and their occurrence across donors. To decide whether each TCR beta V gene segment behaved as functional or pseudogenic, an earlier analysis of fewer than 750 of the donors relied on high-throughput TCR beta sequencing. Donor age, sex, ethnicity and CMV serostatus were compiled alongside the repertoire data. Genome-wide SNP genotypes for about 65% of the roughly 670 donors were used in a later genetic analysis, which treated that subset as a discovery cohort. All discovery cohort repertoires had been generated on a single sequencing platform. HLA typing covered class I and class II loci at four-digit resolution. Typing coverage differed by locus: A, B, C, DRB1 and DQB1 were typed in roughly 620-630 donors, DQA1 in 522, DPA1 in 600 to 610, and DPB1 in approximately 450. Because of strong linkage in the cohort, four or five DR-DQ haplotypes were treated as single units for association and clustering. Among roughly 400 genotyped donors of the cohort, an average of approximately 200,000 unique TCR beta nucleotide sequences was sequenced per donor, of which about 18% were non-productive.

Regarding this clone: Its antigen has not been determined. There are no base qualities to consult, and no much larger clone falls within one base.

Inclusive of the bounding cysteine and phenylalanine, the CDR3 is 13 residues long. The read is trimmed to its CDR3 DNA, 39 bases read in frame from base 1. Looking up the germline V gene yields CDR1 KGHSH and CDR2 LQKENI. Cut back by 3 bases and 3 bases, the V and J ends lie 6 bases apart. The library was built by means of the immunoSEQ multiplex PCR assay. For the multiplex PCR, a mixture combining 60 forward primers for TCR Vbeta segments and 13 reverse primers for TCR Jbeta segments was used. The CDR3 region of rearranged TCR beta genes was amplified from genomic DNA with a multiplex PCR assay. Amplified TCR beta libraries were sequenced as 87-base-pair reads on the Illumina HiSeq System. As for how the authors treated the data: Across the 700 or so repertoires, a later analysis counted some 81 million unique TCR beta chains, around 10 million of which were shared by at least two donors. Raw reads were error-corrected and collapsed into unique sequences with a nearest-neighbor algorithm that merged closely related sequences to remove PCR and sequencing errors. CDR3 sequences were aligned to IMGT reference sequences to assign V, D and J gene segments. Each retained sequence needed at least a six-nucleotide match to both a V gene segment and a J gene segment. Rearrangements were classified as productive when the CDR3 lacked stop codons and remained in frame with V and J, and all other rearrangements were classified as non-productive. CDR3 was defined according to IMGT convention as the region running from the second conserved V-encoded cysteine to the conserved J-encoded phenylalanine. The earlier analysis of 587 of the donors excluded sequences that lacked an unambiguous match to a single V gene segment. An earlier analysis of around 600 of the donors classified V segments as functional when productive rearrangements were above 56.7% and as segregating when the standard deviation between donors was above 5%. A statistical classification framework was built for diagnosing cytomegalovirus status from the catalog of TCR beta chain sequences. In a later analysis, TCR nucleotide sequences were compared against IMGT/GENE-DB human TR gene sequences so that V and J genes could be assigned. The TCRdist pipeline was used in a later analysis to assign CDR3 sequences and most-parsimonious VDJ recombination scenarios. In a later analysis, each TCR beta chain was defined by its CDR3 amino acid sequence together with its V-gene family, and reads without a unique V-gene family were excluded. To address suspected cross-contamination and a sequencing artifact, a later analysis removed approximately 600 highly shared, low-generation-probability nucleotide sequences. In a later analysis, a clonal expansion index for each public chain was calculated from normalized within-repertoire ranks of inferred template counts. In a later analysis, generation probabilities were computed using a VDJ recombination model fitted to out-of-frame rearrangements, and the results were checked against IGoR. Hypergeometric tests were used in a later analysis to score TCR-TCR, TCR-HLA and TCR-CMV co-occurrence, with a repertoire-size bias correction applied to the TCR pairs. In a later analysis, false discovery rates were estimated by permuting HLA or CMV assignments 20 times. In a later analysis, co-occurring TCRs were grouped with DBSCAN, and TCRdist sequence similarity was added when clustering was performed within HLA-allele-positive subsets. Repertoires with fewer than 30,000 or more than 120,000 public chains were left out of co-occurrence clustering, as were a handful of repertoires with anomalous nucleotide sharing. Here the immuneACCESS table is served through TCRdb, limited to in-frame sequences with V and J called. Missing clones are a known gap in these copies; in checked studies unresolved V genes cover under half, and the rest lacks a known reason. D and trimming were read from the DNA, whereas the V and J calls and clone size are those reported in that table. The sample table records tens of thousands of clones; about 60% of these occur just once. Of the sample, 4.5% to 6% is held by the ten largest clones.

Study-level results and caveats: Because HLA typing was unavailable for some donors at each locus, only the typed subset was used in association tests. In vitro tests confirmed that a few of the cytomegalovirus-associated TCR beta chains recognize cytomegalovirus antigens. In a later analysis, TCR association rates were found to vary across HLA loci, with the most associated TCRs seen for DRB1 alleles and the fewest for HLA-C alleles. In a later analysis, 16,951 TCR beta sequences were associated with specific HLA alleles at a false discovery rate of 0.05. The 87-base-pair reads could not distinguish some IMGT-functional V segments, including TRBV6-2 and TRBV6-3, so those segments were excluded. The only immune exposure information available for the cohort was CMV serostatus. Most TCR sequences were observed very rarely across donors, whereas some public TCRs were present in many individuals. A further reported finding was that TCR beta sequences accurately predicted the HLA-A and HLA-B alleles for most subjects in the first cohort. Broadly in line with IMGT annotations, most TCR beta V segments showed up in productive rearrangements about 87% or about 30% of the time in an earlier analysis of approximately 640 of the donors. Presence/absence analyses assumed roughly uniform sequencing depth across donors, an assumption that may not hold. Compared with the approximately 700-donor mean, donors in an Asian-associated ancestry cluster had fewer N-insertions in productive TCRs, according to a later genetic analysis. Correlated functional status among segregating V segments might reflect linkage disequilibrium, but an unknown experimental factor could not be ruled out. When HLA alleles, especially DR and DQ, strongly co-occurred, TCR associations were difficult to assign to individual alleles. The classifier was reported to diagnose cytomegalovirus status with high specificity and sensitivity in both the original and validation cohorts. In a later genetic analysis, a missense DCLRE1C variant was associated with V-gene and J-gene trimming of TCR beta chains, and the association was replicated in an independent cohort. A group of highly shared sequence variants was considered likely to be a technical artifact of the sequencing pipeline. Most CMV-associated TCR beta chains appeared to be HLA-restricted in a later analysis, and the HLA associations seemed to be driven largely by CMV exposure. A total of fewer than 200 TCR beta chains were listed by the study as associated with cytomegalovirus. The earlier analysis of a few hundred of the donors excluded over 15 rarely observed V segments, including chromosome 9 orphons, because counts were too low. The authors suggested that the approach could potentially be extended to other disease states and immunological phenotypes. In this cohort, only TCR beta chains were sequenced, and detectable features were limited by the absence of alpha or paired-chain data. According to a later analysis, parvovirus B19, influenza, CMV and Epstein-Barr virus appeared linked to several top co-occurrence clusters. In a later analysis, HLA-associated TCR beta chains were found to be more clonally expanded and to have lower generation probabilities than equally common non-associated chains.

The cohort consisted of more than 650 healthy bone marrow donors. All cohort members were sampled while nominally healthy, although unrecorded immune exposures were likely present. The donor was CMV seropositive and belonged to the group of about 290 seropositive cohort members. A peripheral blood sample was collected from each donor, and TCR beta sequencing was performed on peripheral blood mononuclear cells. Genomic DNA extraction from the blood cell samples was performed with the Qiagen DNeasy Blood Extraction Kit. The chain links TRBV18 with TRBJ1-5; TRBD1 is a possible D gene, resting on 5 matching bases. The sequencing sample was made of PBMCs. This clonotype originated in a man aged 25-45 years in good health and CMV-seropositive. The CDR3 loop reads CASSPTDNQPQHF. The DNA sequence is TGTGCCAGCTCACCGACAGACAATCAGCCCCAGCATTTT.